This paragraph reports one T cell receptor beta chain. Its antigen is undetermined. The record originates from a study of T cell responses to AZD1222 COVID-19 vaccine. Overall study results and limits: Most donors were white British and more were female, and clonal diversity was possibly underestimated. In all cases, repertoires were sampled only after the peak T cell response.

Deletions cut 5 bases from V and 2 bases from J, with 3 bases between. CDR1 is KGHSH and CDR2 is LQKENI in the germline V gene. The CDR3 covers 11 residues. Recipients boosted at about 4 weeks or about 12 weeks are pooled. Method: immunoSEQ multiplex PCR; TCRdb's copy keeps in-frame clones and lacks some. The profile shows approximately 84,000 clones, 70% to 90% of them singletons. This material consisted of peripheral blood, taken 28 days after the second AZD1222 dose. The receptor was derived from an adult who received the AZD1222 COVID-19 vaccine. The V call is TRBV18, the J call TRBJ2-5; no definite D call. In nucleotides, the CDR3 is TGTGCCAGCTCAGTGCAAGAGACCCAGTACTTC. Translated, it gives CASSVQETQYF.